This paragraph covers one T cell receptor beta chain sequence. This sample stems from a study of cytomegalovirus exposure and HLA in healthy donors. The PCR employed 60 Vbeta primers together with 13 Jbeta primers. Assay used: immunoSEQ multiplex PCR; TCRdb lists only in-frame clones, some missing. The table lists 90,000 to 120,000 clones, about four fifths of them singletons. After removal of 3 bases from V and 3 bases from J, the junction contained 6 bases not matched to a gene. In germline, CDR1 is SGDLS, CDR2 YYNGEE. This CDR3 has 15 residues. The receptor comes from a man aged 25 to 40 in good health and CMV-seropositive. Sample: PBMCs. The chain has TRBV9 and TRBJ2-3, with TRBD2 identical over 8 bases. CDR3 DNA sequence: TGTGCCAGCAGCGCCCCGGGGGGGCGAACAGATACGCAGTATTTT. It codes for CASSAPGGRTDTQYF. Variable domain in full (rest from reference TRBV9 and TRBJ2-3): DSGVTQTPKHLITATGQRVTLRCSPRSGDLSVYWYQQSLDQGLQFLIQYYNGEERAKGNILERFSAQQFPDLHSELNLSSLELGDSALYFCASSAPGGRTDTQYFGPGTRLTVL.